Detailed here is one T cell receptor (beta chain). The target antigen is unknown. TCRdb keeps only in-frame clones here, not all; method: immunoSEQ multiplex PCR. The profile shows fewer than 350,000 clones, around 86% of them singletons. These data belong to a study of shared clonotypes between healthy human individuals. Background on the study: Each donor's CD4 naive and CD4 memory cells filled three plates apiece, CD8 naive two, and CD8 memory one.

Study-wide points: It was observed that approximately 5% of naive CD4 clonotypes were shared across a handful of donors. Naive subsets generally had larger estimated richness than memory subsets.

Germline CDR1 SQVTM, CDR2 ANQGSEA. V was clipped by 0 bases and J by 2 bases, with 19 bases between them. The CDR3 contains 17 residues. This TCR was recovered from a young man in good health. The sequenced sample consisted of memory CD8+ T cells sorted from blood. Subset given: CD45RO+ cells pooled with CCR7-negative TemRA cells. The genes are TRBV29-1 and TRBJ1-2, with a possible D match to TRBD1 (6 bases). CDR3 in DNA: TGCAGCGTTGAAGATCCGTTCCGGACAGCGGGGAACTATGGCTACACCTTC. Protein sequence: CSVEDPFRTAGNYGYTF. Filled out from reference TRBV29-1 and TRBJ1-2, the complete variable domain reads SAVISQKPSRDICQRGTSLTIQCQVDSQVTMMFWYRQQPGQSLTLIATANQGSEATYESGFVIDKFPISRPNLTFSTLTVSNMSPEDSSIYLCSVEDPFRTAGNYGYTFGSGTRLTVV.